One sample yielded the 23 T cell receptor beta chains listed below, sequenced in a study of shared clonotypes between healthy human individuals. Profiling relied on immunoSEQ multiplex PCR, and the TCRdb table lists in-frame clones only, not all of them. Found here are millions of clones, approximately 90% of them singletons; the top ten hold 0.13% to 0.15%. The source material was naive CD4+ T cells sorted from blood. The subset was: CD45RA+ positively selected. These receptors all come from a man between 18 and 29 years old in good health.

This chain joins TRBV6-4 and TRBJ2-1; 11 nucleotides match TRBD2. After removal of 2 bases from V and 0 bases from J, the junction contained 9 bases not matched to a gene. The length of the CDR3 is 19 residues. The germline gives CDR1 MRHNA, CDR2 SNTAGT. This CDR3 is CASSDTASGGRSSYNEQFF. The CDR3 DNA is TGTGCCAGCAGTGACACCGCTAGCGGGGGGCGGAGCTCCTACAATGAGCAGTTCTTC.

The CDR3 region is CASSFIAGSYNEQFF. The CDR3 DNA sequence: TGTGCCAGCAGCTTTATAGCGGGGTCCTACAATGAGCAGTTCTTC. The chain carries TRBV7-9 and TRBJ2-1; 8 nucleotides agree with TRBD2. With V trimmed by 3 bases and J by 1 base, 2 bases remained unmatched. The CDR3 spans 15 residues. Germline loops: CDR1 SEHNR, CDR2 FQNEAQ (reference sequence). The entire variable domain, with the rest obtained from reference TRBV7-9 and TRBJ2-1, is as follows: DTGVSQNPRHKITKRGQNVTFRCDPISEHNRLYWYRQTLGQGPEFLTYFQNEAQLEKSRLLSDRFSAERPKGSFSTLEIQRTEQGDSAMYLCASSFIAGSYNEQFFGPGTRLTVL.

The gene calls are TRBV5-4 and TRBJ2-5; D is uncertain. The CDR3 has 15 amino acids. The germline gives CDR1 SGHNT, CDR2 YYREEE (reference sequence). Trimming shortened V by 5 bases and J by 1 base, and 15 bases separated the two germline ends. CDR3 nucleotides: TGTGCCAGCAGGATGTCGCCGGGTATCCAAGAGACCCAGTACTTC. Encoded protein: CASRMSPGIQETQYF.

The CDR3 protein is CASSHPGRNTEAFF. CDR3 in DNA: TGTGCCAGCAGCCACCCCGGGCGCAACACTGAAGCTTTCTTT. The chain carries TRBV7-2 and TRBJ1-1; D uncertain. Looked up from germline, CDR1 is SGHTA and CDR2 is FQGNSA. Trimming shortened V by 5 bases and J by 2 bases, and 12 bases separated the two germline ends. This CDR3 region has 14 residues.

This chain links TRBV5-1 with TRBJ2-5; D remains ambiguous. Germline V gene sequence: CDR1 SGHRS, CDR2 YFSETQ. This CDR3 is built from 14 residues. V dropped 3 bases and J dropped 2 bases, with 11 bases sitting between them. The CDR3 sequence: CASSSLSNQETQYF. The CDR3 bases are TGCGCCAGCAGCTCATTAAGTAATCAAGAGACCCAGTACTTC.

The chain has TRBV18 and TRBJ1-5; TRBD1 agrees at 8 bases. Germline V gene lookup returns CDR1 KGHSH and CDR2 LQKENI. The CDR3 consists of 12 residues. V gave up 8 bases and J gave up 7 bases; unmatched junction bases: 4. CDR3 nucleotides: TGTGCCAGCAGCGACAGGGGACAGCCCCAGCATTTT. This sequence encodes CASSDRGQPQHF.

This clone was detected only once. This rearrangement joins TRBV29-1 to TRBJ1-3; D gene ambiguous. Germline V gene lookup returns CDR1 SQVTM and CDR2 ANQGSEA. The CDR3 extends over 14 amino acids. V lost 2 bases and J 2 bases, leaving 10 bases between the germline ends. The CDR3 DNA reads TGCAGCGTTGAATACGGCGCGGCTGGAAACACCATATATTTT. Protein: CSVEYGAAGNTIYF. The complete variable domain, with remaining parts taken from reference TRBV29-1 and TRBJ1-3, reads SAVISQKPSRDICQRGTSLTIQCQVDSQVTMMFWYRQQPGQSLTLIATANQGSEATYESGFVIDKFPISRPNLTFSTLTVSNMSPEDSSIYLCSVEYGAAGNTIYFGEGSWLTVV.

This clone was observed once. The chain is built from TRBV18 and TRBJ1-4; TRBD1 might be the D (6 bases). This CDR3 spans 15 amino acids. Germline V lookup: CDR1 KGHSH, CDR2 LQKENI. The germline V and J ends were trimmed by 2 bases and 7 bases, with 14 bases remaining between them. CDR3 amino acids: CASSPIRTVSEKLFF. The CDR3 DNA follows: TGTGCCAGCTCACCAATCCGGACAGTGTCTGAAAAACTGTTTTTT.

The V call is TRBV19, the J call TRBJ1-2; TRBD1 is a possible D gene (6 bases). Trimming left V 7 bases short and J 3 bases short, with 18 bases between. The CDR3 length is 15 residues. CDR1 is LNHDA and CDR2 is SQIVND in the germline V gene (reference sequence). The CDR3 sequence is CASIKRGVGDYGYTF. CDR3 bases: TGTGCCAGTATCAAGAGGGGGGTCGGTGACTATGGCTACACCTTC.

As for this clone: This specimen includes other DNA sequences encoding the same CDR3. The CDR3 region has the DNA TGTGCCAGCAGTTACTCAGGGGGCACTGAAGCTTTCTTT. This sequence encodes CASSYSGGTEAFF. The chain recombines TRBV6-6 with TRBJ1-1; tentatively, D is TRBD1 (6 bases). The CDR3 spans 13 residues. V was shortened by 0 bases and J by 4 bases, with 6 bases between the two germline ends. Germline V gives CDR1 MNHNY, CDR2 SVGAGI (reference sequence).

The chain joins TRBV30 to TRBJ2-2, with 11 bases identical to TRBD2. Trimming took 1 base from V and 7 from J; bases not matched to a gene: 5. There are 15 residues in the CDR3. Germline CDR1 and CDR2: GTSNPN and SVGIG (reference sequence). The CDR3: CAWSAVAGGYGELFF. The CDR3 nucleotides read TGTGCCTGGAGTGCAGTAGCGGGGGGGTACGGGGAGCTGTTTTTT.

This clone has only one observation. This chain joins TRBV25-1 and TRBJ2-7, with a tentative D call TRBD1 (5 bases). CDR3 length equals 14 residues. Trimming took 4 bases from V and 1 from J, leaving 11 bases between them. CDR1 is MGHDK and CDR2 is SYGVNS in the germline V gene. The CDR3 is CASSATGFSYEQYF. The CDR3 DNA reads TGTGCCAGCAGTGCCACAGGCTTTTCCTACGAGCAGTACTTC.

This rearrangement joins TRBV5-1 to TRBJ1-2; TRBD1 matches 11 bases. The germline V gene encodes CDR1 SGHRS and CDR2 YFSETQ. Losses at the gene ends were 3 bases for V and 8 bases for J; bases not matched to a gene: 9. The CDR3 extends over 15 amino acids. The DNA for the CDR3 is TGCGCCAGCAGCTGGACCGGGACAGGGGGGGACGGCTACACCTTC. Protein sequence: CASSWTGTGGDGYTF.

The gene calls are TRBV9 and TRBJ2-1, with 10 bases matching TRBD2. V trimming: 0 bases; J trimming: 9 bases; junction bases outside the gene matches: 9. The CDR3 loop spans 16 amino acids. From germline, CDR1 is SGDLS and CDR2 YYNGEE. CDR3 DNA: TGTGCCAGCAGCGTAGCAGGGCTAGCGGGAGTGGTTGAGCAGTTCTTC. Translated: CASSVAGLAGVVEQFF.

This chain connects TRBV29-1 to TRBJ1-2; tentatively, D is TRBD1 (6 bases). The CDR3 sequence is 16 residues long. Germline assignment: CDR1 SQVTM and CDR2 ANQGSEA. V was pared by 6 bases and J by 3 bases, with 23 bases between. The CDR3: CSVLEGQPFVDYGYTF. In nucleotides, the CDR3 is TGCAGCGTACTGGAAGGACAGCCTTTTGTCGACTATGGCTACACCTTC.

This chain uses TRBV6-6 with TRBJ2-1, with TRBD1 identical over 9 bases. CDR1 MNHNY and CDR2 SVGAGI come from the germline V gene (reference sequence). The CDR3 runs to 15 residues. The junction had 7 bases not matched to a gene; V was cut back by 6 bases and J by 4 bases. CDR3 in amino acids: CASSWDRETYNEQFF. CDR3 coding DNA: TGTGCCAGCAGCTGGGACAGGGAAACTTACAATGAGCAGTTCTTC.

This chain uses TRBV27 with TRBJ1-1, with no clear D. V was trimmed by 5 bases and J by 0 bases, leaving 19 bases between them. This CDR3 contains 17 residues. The V gene's germline CDR1 is MNHEY and CDR2 SMNVEV (reference sequence). CDR3 sequence: CASSPPRVNTMNTEAFF. Here the CDR3 DNA reads TGTGCCAGCAGTCCACCCCGGGTTAATACAATGAACACTGAAGCTTTCTTT.

The chain uses TRBV19 and TRBJ1-6; 9 bases agree with TRBD1. In germline, CDR1 is LNHDA, CDR2 SQIVND (reference sequence). CDR3 length equals 15 residues. V lost 5 bases and J lost 6; bases outside the gene matches: 5. The CDR3 is CASSFGTGSNSPLHF. CDR3 sequence (DNA): TGTGCCAGTAGTTTCGGGACAGGGTCTAATTCACCCCTCCACTTT.

This chain uses TRBV30 with TRBJ2-5, with 10 bases fitting TRBD2. This CDR3 region has 16 residues. Germline V CDR1 and CDR2: GTSNPN, SVGIG (reference sequence). With V trimmed by 2 bases and J by 7 bases, 13 bases remained unmatched. The CDR3: CAWSPTSGNPRGTQYF. The DNA of the CDR3 is TGTGCCTGGAGTCCAACTAGCGGGAACCCCCGGGGGACCCAGTACTTC.

This clone was seen once. The V gene is TRBV5-1, the J gene TRBJ1-6; no definite D call. This CDR3 has 13 amino acids. Per germline, CDR1 SGHRS and CDR2 YFSETQ. Trimming shortened V by 0 bases and J by 7 bases, and 5 bases separated the two germline ends. The CDR3 is CASSLEPNSPLHF. Here the CDR3 DNA reads TGCGCCAGCAGCTTGGAGCCGAATTCACCCCTCCACTTT.

This chain links TRBV4-1 with TRBJ1-2; D is unclear. Germline-derived CDR1 and CDR2 are MGHRA and YSYEKL. The V end lost 4 bases, the J end lost 2 bases, and 8 bases lay between the germline ends. This CDR3 comprises 13 residues. CDR3 amino acids: CASSPPGNYGYTF. In DNA form, the CDR3 reads TGCGCCAGCAGCCCGCCGGGAAACTATGGCTACACCTTC.

This chain joins TRBV10-3 and TRBJ1-1; TRBD1 might be the D (5 bases). Trimming removed 4 bases at V and 4 bases at J, with 10 bases between. Germline V CDR1 and CDR2: ENHRY, SYGVKD. The CDR3 spans 13 residues. The CDR3 loop is CAISAGGTTEAFF. CDR3 sequence (DNA): TGTGCCATCAGTGCTGGGGGGACCACTGAAGCTTTCTTT.

The rearrangement links TRBV19 to TRBJ2-7, with D tentatively TRBD2 (5 bases). The CDR3 sequence is 14 residues long. V lost 10 bases and J lost 3, with 19 bases in between. Germline CDR1 reads LNHDA; CDR2 reads SQIVND (reference sequence). The CDR3 spells CATPLRLRVYEQYF. Written as DNA, the CDR3 is TGTGCCACTCCTCTAAGGTTGAGGGTCTACGAGCAGTACTTC.